This T cell receptor beta chain stems from a study of memory CD4+ T cells and cytomegalovirus serostatus. On the study more broadly: This sample comes from healthy Belgian adults, under 10 CMV seropositive, approximately 22 seronegative.

The sort gate was single viable CD3+CD4+CD8-CD45RO+ cells for memory CD4+ T cells. Regarding the study as a whole: CD4+ memory repertoires contained 67 of 164 reported CMV TCRbeta sequences.

Method: immunoSEQ multiplex PCR; TCRdb's copy keeps in-frame clones and lacks some. The sample has about 67,000 clones, 76% seen once. In regard to this clone: What it recognizes is unknown.

Germline CDR1 reads SNHLY; CDR2 reads FYNNEI. The CDR3 contains 11 residues. Trimming pared 7 bases from V and 10 bases from J, leaving 11 bases between. Specimen: memory CD4+ T cells from blood. The V gene is TRBV2, the J gene TRBJ2-1; D is possibly TRBD2 (5 bases). The TCR sequence derives from an adult in good health and CMV-seropositive. The CDR3 here is CASKRASEQFF. The CDR3 nucleotides are TGTGCCAGCAAAAGAGCTAGCGAGCAGTTCTTC.